Listed here are 16 T cell receptor beta chains from one sample, sequenced in a study of Tregs in tolerant kidney transplant recipients. Produced via immunoSEQ multiplex PCR; TCRdb's table is partial and in-frame only. The table records some 66,000 clones, around 90% of them present only once. Source: CD8+ T cells from blood, taken before the transplant. These receptors all come from a human donor who received a combined kidney and bone marrow transplant.

This chain joins TRBV27 and TRBJ2-5, with 7 bases matching TRBD2. J was trimmed by 0 bases and V by 4 bases; bases with no gene match: 2. Germline-derived CDR1 and CDR2 are MNHEY and SMNVEV (reference sequence). This CDR3 spans 14 amino acids. The CDR3 bases are TGTGCCAGCAGTTCCCTAGCGGACCAAGAGACCCAGTACTTC. Protein product: CASSSLADQETQYF.

The V and J genes are TRBV7-9 and TRBJ1-2; D unclear. Germline CDR1 is SEHNR and CDR2 is FQNEAQ (reference sequence). Between the trimmed V and J ends, which lost 1 base and 5 bases, there was a span of 5 bases. The CDR3 is 12 amino acids. CDR3 sequence reads: CASSLDYYGYTF. Here the CDR3 DNA reads TGTGCCAGCAGCTTAGACTATTATGGCTACACCTTC.

The chain uses TRBV5-5 and TRBJ2-6, with 11 nucleotides matching TRBD1. The germline V gene has CDR1 SGHKS and CDR2 YYEKEE (reference sequence). Trimming took 1 base from V and 2 from J; bases not matched to a gene: 2. CDR3 length: 17 amino acids. This CDR3 is CASSLLGQGAGANVLTF. CDR3 nucleotides: TGTGCCAGCAGCTTGTTGGGACAGGGGGCTGGGGCCAACGTCCTGACTTTC. The variable domain in full, completed from reference TRBV5-5 and TRBJ2-6, reads DAGVTQSPTHLIKTRGQQVTLRCSPISGHKSVSWYQQVLGQGPQFIFQYYEKEERGRGNFPDRFSARQFPNYSSELNVNALLLGDSALYLCASSLLGQGAGANVLTFGAGSRLTVL.

This rearrangement joins TRBV28 to TRBJ2-7, with D hard to call. The ends were cut back, 8 bases at V and 3 bases at J, with 5 bases in the middle. From germline, CDR1 is MDHEN and CDR2 SYDVKM. The CDR3 is 10 residues long. The CDR3 is CASGVYEQYF. In DNA, the CDR3 is TGTGCCAGCGGAGTCTACGAGCAGTACTTC.

V gene TRBV2 combines with J gene TRBJ2-6; tentatively, D is TRBD2 (6 bases). V was clipped by 2 bases and J by 4 bases, with 12 bases between them. CDR1 is SNHLY, CDR2 FYNNEI, per germline. This CDR3 is 16 amino acids long. The CDR3 is CASSETLTRGANVLTF. CDR3 in DNA: TGTGCCAGCAGTGAAACCCTGACTAGGGGGGCCAACGTCCTGACTTTC.

The V and J genes are TRBV5-1 and TRBJ2-1, with 11 positions matching TRBD1. CDR1 and CDR2 (germline): SGHRS, YFSETQ. The CDR3 totals 16 residues. J was trimmed by 5 bases and V by 1 base; bases with no gene match: 5. CDR3 sequence reads: CASSLWDRGIDNEQFF. The DNA for the CDR3 is TGCGCCAGCAGCTTGTGGGACAGGGGGATAGACAATGAGCAGTTCTTC.

This chain joins TRBV5-3 and TRBJ2-3, with D possibly matching TRBD2 (6 bases). TRBV5-3 is an open reading frame, and its role is uncertain. Trimming removed 4 bases from V and 3 bases from J, with 18 bases in between. The CDR3 is 16 amino acids. CDR3: CARSPAGSFRTDTQYF. DNA for the CDR3: TGTGCCAGAAGCCCCGCCGGGAGTTTTCGAACAGATACGCAGTATTTT.

This chain links TRBV9 with TRBJ1-1; weak D call: TRBD1 (5 bases). This CDR3 contains 16 residues. CDR1 is SGDLS and CDR2 is YYNGEE in the germline V gene. Trimming removed 1 base from V and 1 base from J, with 14 bases in between. The CDR3 region has the DNA TGTGCCAGCAGCGTAAAGGGGCTTCCCTCGAACACTGAAGCTTTCTTT. Translating it yields CASSVKGLPSNTEAFF.

The J gene is TRBJ1-5, the V gene TRBV27; D gene uncertain. CDR3 length: 15 amino acids. V was shortened by 1 base and J by 2 bases, with 9 bases between the two germline ends. Germline V gives CDR1 MNHEY, CDR2 SMNVEV (reference sequence). The CDR3 sequence: CASSLWGGGNQPQHF. CDR3 in DNA: TGTGCCAGCAGTTTATGGGGAGGAGGCAATCAGCCCCAGCATTTT.

The chain joins TRBV27 to TRBJ2-7; D not resolved. In germline, CDR1 is MNHEY, CDR2 SMNVEV (reference sequence). Between the trimmed V and J ends, which lost 3 bases and 2 bases, there was a span of 8 bases. The CDR3 totals 13 residues. The CDR3 DNA reads TGTGCCAGCAGTTTGACCGCGGCCTACGAGCAGTACTTC. This gives the protein CASSLTAAYEQYF.

The rearrangement links TRBV29-1 to TRBJ1-6, with 7 bases fitting TRBD1. Germline CDR1 reads SQVTM; CDR2 reads ANQGSEA. J gave up 12 bases and V 6 bases, and 11 bases lay outside the gene matches. This CDR3 spans 13 amino acids. The DNA for the CDR3 is TGCAGCGTCCGACAGGGTATTGAGGGACCCCTCCACTTT. Translated: CSVRQGIEGPLHF.

The chain carries TRBV6-5 and TRBJ1-1, with D perhaps TRBD1 (5 bases). V lost 0 bases to trimming and J lost 7 bases, with 12 bases between them. CDR1 is MNHEY and CDR2 is SVGAGI in the germline V gene. The CDR3 spans 14 residues. CDR3 sequence (DNA): TGTGCCAGCAGTTACTCGACAGCTTTCTATGAAGCTTTCTTT. As protein: CASSYSTAFYEAFF.

Points on this clone: The same CDR3 is also encoded by other DNA sequences in this sample. The chain employs TRBV7-3 and TRBJ1-2; D gene unclear. Trimming took off 5 bases at V and 5 bases at J, with 12 bases between the two ends. The CDR3 sequence is 13 residues long. Germline V gives CDR1 SGHTA, CDR2 FQGTGA. CDR3 amino acids: CASSLDSRYGYTF. The DNA for the CDR3 is TGTGCCAGCAGCCTCGATAGTCGTTATGGCTACACCTTC.

This chain's CDR3 is CASSSRDRVRQPQHF. The CDR3 DNA reads as TGTGCCAGCAGTTCCCGGGACAGGGTACGGCAGCCCCAGCATTTT. V and J are TRBV28 and TRBJ1-5; 9 bases fit TRBD1. The germline V gene encodes CDR1 MDHEN and CDR2 SYDVKM. V trimming: 4 bases; J trimming: 7 bases; junction bases outside the gene matches: 8. The CDR3 spans 15 residues.

This chain joins TRBV9 and TRBJ1-5, with D perhaps matching TRBD1 (6 bases). V gave up 1 base and J gave up 6 bases, with 14 bases separating them. The CDR3 contains 15 residues. Germline V lookup: CDR1 SGDLS, CDR2 YYNGEE. In DNA, the CDR3 is TGTGCCAGCAGCGTATCGTGGGGGCGCGGTCAGCCCCAGCATTTT. It yields the protein CASSVSWGRGQPQHF.

This chain joins TRBV19 and TRBJ2-7, with a possible D match to TRBD2 (6 bases). Germline CDR1 LNHDA, CDR2 SQIVND (reference sequence). With 0 bases removed from V and 1 base from J, the gap between germline ends came to 7 bases. There are 14 residues in the CDR3. The CDR3 DNA reads TGTGCCAGTAGTATAGATGGGGGGTCCTACGAGCAGTACTTC. This encodes CASSIDGGSYEQYF.